This T cell receptor beta chain is drawn from a study of T cell repertoires in cytomegalovirus infection. Study-wide context: Public TCR beta signatures marked donors with CMV infection and the matching HLA. Overall study findings and caveats: The ex vivo response was dominated by HLA-C-restricted CMV-specific TCR beta clonotypes. Summed frequency of shared TCR beta families picked out CMV carriers who also had the relevant HLA.

TCRdb itself ran the reads through MiXCR, one entry per CDR3 protein. The table shows 500,000 to 600,000 distinct CDR3 sequences, with approximately 15% occurring only once. V was shortened by 0 bases and J by 7 bases, with 7 bases between the two germline ends. From germline, CDR1 is SGDLS and CDR2 YYNGEE. The CDR3 is made up of 13 amino acids. To note about this clonotype: No antigen is known for it.

The sequenced material came from CD8+ T cells from PBMCs. This receptor was taken from a human donor in good health (CMV status not recorded). Some clones in this sample may be carry-over from other donors' samples. This rearrangement joins TRBV9 to TRBJ1-4; no definite D call. The CDR3 nucleotides read TGTGCCAGCAGCGTAGGCAACAGTGAAAAACTGTTTTTT. This codes for CASSVGNSEKLFF. The full variable domain, rest sourced from reference TRBV9 and TRBJ1-4, is DSGVTQTPKHLITATGQRVTLRCSPRSGDLSVYWYQQSLDQGLQFLIQYYNGEERAKGNILERFSAQQFPDLHSELNLSSLELGDSALYFCASSVGNSEKLFFGSGTQLSVL.